Listed here are 23 T cell receptor beta chains from one sample, sequenced in a study of cytomegalovirus exposure and HLA in healthy donors. The PCR ran on 60 Vbeta and 13 Jbeta primers. The data were produced by immunoSEQ multiplex PCR, yet TCRdb's version contains in-frame clones alone and is incomplete. This sample has 150,000 or so clones; about 75% occur once, and the top ten carry more than 6.5%. Sequencing was done on a sample of PBMCs. These TCRs come from a man aged 25-45 years in good health and CMV-seronegative.

The chain combines TRBV11-2 with TRBJ2-2; tentatively, D is TRBD2 (5 bases). Between the trimmed V and J ends, which lost 6 bases and 7 bases, there was a span of 6 bases. Germline-derived CDR1 and CDR2 are SGHAT and FQNNGV. This CDR3 is 11 amino acids long. CDR3 sequence reads: CASRGSGELFF. The CDR3 DNA sequence: TGTGCCAGCAGAGGGAGCGGGGAGCTGTTTTTT.

V is TRBV15 and J is TRBJ1-1, with 9 nucleotides matching TRBD1. The CDR3 sequence is 16 residues long. CDR1 is LNHNV and CDR2 is YYDKDF in the germline V gene (reference sequence). The V and J ends lost 5 bases and 0 bases, in that order; junction bases with no gene match: 7. CDR3 loop: CATSQPGQGLNTEAFF. The CDR3 DNA reads TGTGCCACCAGCCAACCCGGACAGGGGCTGAACACTGAAGCTTTCTTT.

This clone has only a few counts. This rearrangement joins TRBV6-5 to TRBJ2-4, with 11 bases that match TRBD1. V lost 6 bases to trimming and J lost 12 bases; unmatched junction nucleotides: 7. Germline CDR1 reads MNHEY; CDR2 reads SVGAGI. CDR3 size: 13 residues. CDR3 protein: CASSSDRGHSQYF. CDR3 nucleotides: TGTGCCAGCAGCTCGGACAGGGGGCACAGTCAGTACTTC.

The chain carries TRBV30 and TRBJ1-5; 7 bases agree with TRBD1. Germline V gives CDR1 GTSNPN, CDR2 SVGIG (reference sequence). With V trimmed by 3 bases and J by 4 bases, 9 bases remained unmatched. This CDR3 contains 15 residues. CDR3 DNA sequence: TGTGCCTGGAGAAATGCAGGGGGGAATAATCAGCCCCAGCATTTT. This translates into CAWRNAGGNNQPQHF. Using reference TRBV30 and TRBJ1-5 for the parts outside the CDR3, the full variable domain is SQTIHQWPATLVQPVGSPLSLECTVEGTSNPNLYWYRQAAGRGLQLLFYSVGIGQISSEVPQNLSASRPQDRQFILSSKKLLLSDSGFYLCAWRNAGGNNQPQHFGDGTRLSIL.

This clone turned up a few times. The rearrangement uses TRBV5-1 and TRBJ1-4; no firm D call. This CDR3 is 15 amino acids long. Germline CDR1 SGHRS, CDR2 YFSETQ. The germline V and J ends were trimmed by 0 bases and 4 bases, with 10 bases remaining between them. The CDR3 protein is CASSLEYPRNEKLFF. The CDR3 region has the DNA TGCGCCAGCAGCTTGGAATATCCCCGTAATGAAAAACTGTTTTTT.

The rearrangement links TRBV5-4 to TRBJ1-2; a weak D match, TRBD1 (6 bases). Trimming took off 6 bases at V and 0 bases at J, with 18 bases between the two ends. This CDR3 region has 16 residues. Germline values: CDR1 SGHNT, CDR2 YYREEE (reference sequence). The CDR3 sequence is CASTTLRTDSNYGYTF. CDR3 coding DNA: TGTGCCAGCACCACACTCAGGACAGACTCTAACTATGGCTACACCTTC.

This chain joins TRBV2 and TRBJ2-1; weak D call: TRBD1 (6 bases). V lost 5 bases and J lost 5, with 13 bases in between. CDR3 length equals 14 residues. In germline, CDR1 is SNHLY, CDR2 FYNNEI. CDR3 region: CASSPGHTNNEQFF. The CDR3 bases are TGTGCCAGCAGTCCGGGACATACTAACAATGAGCAGTTCTTC.

Turning to this clone: The junction differs from germline at one of its ends, possibly a read error. The rearrangement joins TRBV6-1 to TRBJ1-5; D unresolved. Germline CDR1 MNHNS, CDR2 SASEGT. This CDR3 comprises 13 residues. The CDR3, as DNA: TGTGCCAGCAGGGAAGACCTGACACAGCCCCAGCATTTT. Protein: CASREDLTQPQHF.

This clone was observed once. This sequence joins TRBV5-1 and TRBJ2-1; 10 nucleotides match TRBD1. CDR3 length: 15 amino acids. With 1 base clipped from V and 8 bases from J, the junction kept 6 bases outside the gene matches. Germline CDR1 is SGHRS and CDR2 is YFSETQ. The CDR3 reads CASSLRDRGTDEQFF. Written as DNA, the CDR3 is TGCGCCAGCAGCTTGAGGGACAGGGGTACGGATGAGCAGTTCTTC. The full variable domain, rest sourced from reference TRBV5-1 and TRBJ2-1, is KAGVTQTPRYLIKTRGQQVTLSCSPISGHRSVSWYQQTPGQGLQFLFEYFSETQRNKGNFPGRFSGRQFSNSRSEMNVSTLELGDSALYLCASSLRDRGTDEQFFGPGTRLTVL.

This clone has more than one count but fewer than ten. The chain links TRBV5-4 to TRBJ2-7, with 8 bases lining up with TRBD2. Germline CDR1 and CDR2: SGHNT and YYREEE (reference sequence). J was trimmed by 0 bases and V by 6 bases; bases with no gene match: 8. The CDR3 is 15 amino acids. The chain's CDR3 is CASTSGGGTSYEQYF. The CDR3 DNA sequence: TGTGCCAGCACCTCGGGGGGGGGAACCTCCTACGAGCAGTACTTC.

This clone has just one count. The rearrangement joins TRBV29-1 to TRBJ2-7, with D possibly being TRBD1 (6 bases). V was clipped by 7 bases and J by 9 bases, with 22 bases between them. Germline CDR1 and CDR2: SQVTM and ANQGSEA. This CDR3 contains 13 residues. The CDR3 reads CSARAGTPGGQYF. The CDR3 region has the DNA TGCAGCGCCCGCGCCGGGACACCGGGTGGGCAGTACTTC.

The V call is TRBV10-1, the J call TRBJ2-2; 9 bases match TRBD2. The CDR3 is 17 amino acids. V lost 0 bases to trimming and J lost 7 bases; unmatched junction nucleotides: 9. From germline, CDR1 is WNHNN and CDR2 SYGVQD (reference sequence). The CDR3 DNA follows: TGCGCCAGCAGTGAGTCTCTTAGCGGGAGACCGTTCGGGGAGCTGTTTTTT. Protein sequence: CASSESLSGRPFGELFF.

The chain couples TRBV18 to TRBJ2-1; 9 nucleotides match TRBD1. CDR3 length equals 16 residues. Germline trimming cut 2 bases from V and 3 bases from J; bases unmatched to any gene: 5. Germline V CDR1 and CDR2: KGHSH, LQKENI. The CDR3 loop is CASSPAEGQGYNEQFF. In DNA form, the CDR3 reads TGTGCCAGCTCACCAGCCGAGGGACAGGGCTACAATGAGCAGTTCTTC. The full variable domain, with the rest looked up from reference TRBV18 and TRBJ2-1, is NAGVMQNPRHLVRRRGQEARLRCSPMKGHSHVYWYRQLPEEGLKFMVYLQKENIIDESGMPKERFSAEFPKEGPSILRIQQVVRGDSAAYFCASSPAEGQGYNEQFFGPGTRLTVL.

This clone was observed a single time. The CDR3 nucleotides read TGTGCCAGCAGCCGGCGGGGAGCTCAAGAGACCCAGTACTTC. Amino acid sequence: CASSRRGAQETQYF. The chain uses TRBV28 and TRBJ2-5, with D possibly being TRBD2 (6 bases). V gave up 6 bases and J gave up 2 bases, with 13 bases separating them. This CDR3 has 14 amino acids. Germline CDR1 MDHEN, CDR2 SYDVKM. Full variable domain (missing parts from reference TRBV28 and TRBJ2-5): DVKVTQSSRYLVKRTGEKVFLECVQDMDHENMFWYRQDPGLGLRLIYFSYDVKMKEKGDIPEGYSVSREKKERFSLILESASTNQTSMYLCASSRRGAQETQYFGPGTRLLVL.

The V call is TRBV5-4, the J call TRBJ2-5; 7 bases agree with TRBD2. Unmatched junction bases numbered 11, after V lost 5 bases and J lost 4 bases. The CDR3 consists of 15 residues. Germline V gene data show CDR1 as SGHNT and CDR2 as YYREEE (reference sequence). This chain's CDR3 is CASRVLGGGAETQYF. The CDR3 DNA follows: TGTGCCAGCAGGGTTTTGGGGGGAGGGGCAGAGACCCAGTACTTC. Full variable domain (outside the CDR3, taken from reference TRBV5-4 and TRBJ2-5): ETGVTQSPTHLIKTRGQQVTLRCSSQSGHNTVSWYQQALGQGPQFIFQYYREEENGRGNFPPRFSGLQFPNYSSELNVNALELDDSALYLCASRVLGGGAETQYFGPGTRLLVL.

The chain carries TRBV10-3 and TRBJ1-5; a possible D gene is TRBD1 (5 bases). Germline V lookup: CDR1 ENHRY, CDR2 SYGVKD. Trimming shortened V by 8 bases and J by 0 bases, and 11 bases separated the two germline ends. The CDR3 is made up of 14 amino acids. This CDR3 reads CAIGAGNSNQPQHF. CDR3 DNA: TGTGCCATCGGGGCGGGGAATAGCAATCAGCCCCAGCATTTT.

The rearrangement uses TRBV18 and TRBJ2-5; TRBD1 might be the D (6 bases). The CDR3 contains 15 residues. Trimming took off 1 base at V and 5 bases at J, with 14 bases between the two ends. CDR1 KGHSH and CDR2 LQKENI come from the germline V gene. CDR3 sequence reads: CASSPRDTVGETQYF. Here the CDR3 DNA reads TGTGCCAGCTCACCACGGGACACCGTTGGGGAGACCCAGTACTTC.

The rearrangement links TRBV28 to TRBJ2-7; 10 nucleotides match TRBD2. The CDR3 loop spans 15 amino acids. The trim removed 1 base at V and 10 bases at J, leaving 10 bases unmatched. CDR1 and CDR2 (germline): MDHEN, SYDVKM. CDR3 region: CASSLLASGGSSQYF. The CDR3 DNA follows: TGTGCCAGCAGTTTATTGGCTAGCGGGGGATCGAGTCAGTACTTC.

V gene TRBV10-3 combines with J gene TRBJ2-1; TRBD2 agrees at 9 bases. Germline V CDR1 and CDR2: ENHRY, SYGVKD. This CDR3 is 16 amino acids long. V lost 10 bases and J lost 0; bases outside the gene matches: 10. DNA for the CDR3: TGTGCCAGCGGATCTAGCGGGGTTAGCTCCTACAATGAGCAGTTCTTC. Protein product: CASGSSGVSSYNEQFF.

This clone came up a few times. J is TRBJ1-2 and V is TRBV6-5; 9 nucleotides match TRBD1. The CDR3 is 16 amino acids. The ends lost 0 bases at V and 6 bases at J; junction bases unmatched: 8. The germline gives CDR1 MNHEY, CDR2 SVGAGI. In DNA, the CDR3 is TGTGCCAGCAGTTACTCCTTGACAGGGGGAAGGCATGGCTACACCTTC. Translated, it gives CASSYSLTGGRHGYTF.

The chain couples TRBV5-4 to TRBJ1-4; D might be TRBD1 (5 bases). V shed 1 base and J shed 0 bases, with 13 bases lying between them. Germline values: CDR1 SGHNT, CDR2 YYREEE (reference sequence). The CDR3 has 17 residues. CDR3 protein: CASSLRGGATTNEKLFF. CDR3 DNA sequence: TGTGCCAGCAGCTTGAGAGGAGGGGCGACAACTAATGAAAAACTGTTTTTT.

The J gene is TRBJ1-2, the V gene TRBV6-6; no clear D gene. The CDR3 length is 14 residues. Per germline, CDR1 MNHNY and CDR2 SVGAGI (reference sequence). Trimming removed 0 bases at V and 8 bases at J, with 13 bases between. This CDR3 is CASSYSFLTGGYTF. The CDR3 nucleotides are TGTGCCAGCAGTTACTCGTTTCTGACTGGCGGCTACACCTTC.

The chain links TRBV7-2 to TRBJ2-3; maybe TRBD1 (5 bases). CDR3 size: 12 residues. V was pared by 5 bases and J by 7 bases, with 10 bases between. CDR1 SGHTA and CDR2 FQGNSA come from the germline V gene. The CDR3 DNA reads TGTGCCAGCAGCCAGGGCGGAAATACGCAGTATTTT. Its translation is CASSQGGNTQYF.